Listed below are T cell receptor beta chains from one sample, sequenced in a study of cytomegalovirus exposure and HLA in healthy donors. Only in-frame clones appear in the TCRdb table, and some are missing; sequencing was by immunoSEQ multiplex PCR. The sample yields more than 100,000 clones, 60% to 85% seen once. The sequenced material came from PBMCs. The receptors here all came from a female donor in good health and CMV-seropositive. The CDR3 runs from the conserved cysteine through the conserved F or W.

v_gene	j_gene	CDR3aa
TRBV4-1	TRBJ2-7	CASSQASGGRYEQYF
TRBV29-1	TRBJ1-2	CSVVGDRQLGGYTF
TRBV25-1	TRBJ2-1	CASSDRPGQGHNEQFF
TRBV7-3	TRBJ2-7	CASSSPWAEQYF
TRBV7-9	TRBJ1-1	CASSLDQVF
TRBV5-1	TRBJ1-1	CASSLGDRVTEAFF
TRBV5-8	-	CASSPVHAEQYF
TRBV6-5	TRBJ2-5	CASSLREWEAQYF
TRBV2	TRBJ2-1	CASREGTSGVHEQFF
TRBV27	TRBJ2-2	CASSFSGANTGELFF
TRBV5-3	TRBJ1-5	CARSLGDSRYQPQHF
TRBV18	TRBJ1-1	CASSLRQGPMNTEAFF
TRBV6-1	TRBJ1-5	CASSERGTGGGQPQHF
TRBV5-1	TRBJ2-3	CASSGQITDTQYF
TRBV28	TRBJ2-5	CASTQRDLRETQYF
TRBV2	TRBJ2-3	CATSRSGTGSTDTQYF
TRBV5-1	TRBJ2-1	CASSLGLAADEQFF
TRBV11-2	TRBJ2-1	CASSLTASYNEQFF
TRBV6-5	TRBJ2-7	CASSYTSSGLLEQYF
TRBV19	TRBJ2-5	CASSADRGRSGTQYF
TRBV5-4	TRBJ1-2	CASSLDVAGDGYTF
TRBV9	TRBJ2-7	CASSVGTSPYEQYF
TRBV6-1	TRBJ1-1	CASSYKRSETEAFF
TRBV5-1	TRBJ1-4	CASSMTGSTNEKLFF
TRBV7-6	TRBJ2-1	CASSTGTSSYNEQFF
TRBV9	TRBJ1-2	CASSVGPGEGLLGYTF
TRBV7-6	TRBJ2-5	CASRPGTGTVSKETQYF
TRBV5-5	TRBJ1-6	CASSLPGQGISPLHF
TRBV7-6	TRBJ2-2	CASSLSEGAGELFF
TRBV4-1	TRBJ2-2	CASSQVSGRANTGELFF
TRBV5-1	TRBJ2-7	CASSLGIGGGGYEQYF
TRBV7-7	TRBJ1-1	CASSLERGTEAFF
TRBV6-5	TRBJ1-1	CASSWKRHPNTEAFF
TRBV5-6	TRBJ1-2	CASSLYRINRDRGNYGYTF
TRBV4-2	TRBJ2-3	CASSWSGRAVDTQYF
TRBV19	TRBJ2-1	CASSIGQYNEQFF
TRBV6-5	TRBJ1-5	CASSPRLGGVQPQHF
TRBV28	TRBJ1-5	CASSTGQGTQPQHF
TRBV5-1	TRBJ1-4	CASSLGRGATNEKLFF
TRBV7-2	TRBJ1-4	CASSPEANNEKLFF
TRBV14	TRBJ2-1	CASSFQRESEQFF
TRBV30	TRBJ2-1	CAWSVRNEQFF
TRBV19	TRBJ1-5	CASSLTVTNQPQHF
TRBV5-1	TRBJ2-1	CASSLPGSGFSEQFF
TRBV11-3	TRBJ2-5	CASSLANRGTGQETQYF
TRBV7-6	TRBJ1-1	CASHTIDSEAFF
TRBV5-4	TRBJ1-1	CASSLGSGRGTEAFF
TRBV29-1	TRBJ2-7	CSVDSDRGLKQYF
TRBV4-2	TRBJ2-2	CASSQDPEGRGTGELFF
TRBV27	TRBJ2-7	CASSRAAGAYEQYF
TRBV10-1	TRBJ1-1	CASRASLNTEAFF
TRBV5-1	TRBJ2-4	CASSLNRVAKNIQYF
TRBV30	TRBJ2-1	CAWSLYPYNEQFF
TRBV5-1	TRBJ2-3	CASSFIQGGDTQYF
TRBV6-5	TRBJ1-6	CASSSTGVNSPLHF
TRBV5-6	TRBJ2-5	CATRDRNQETQYF